This T cell receptor beta chain was sequenced for a study of blood T cell repertoires in COVID-19. Study-wide background: The analysed material was cDNA or gDNA that came from T cells, B-cell-depleted T cells, or PBMCs.

Seattle's enrolled individuals joined amid active infection and were then monitored longitudinally. The sample holds a few counts of this clone. Profiling relied on immunoSEQ multiplex PCR, and the TCRdb table lists in-frame clones only, not all of them. The profile covers a few hundred thousand clones, with more than 85% appearing a single time and just over 2.5% taken by the ten largest. Deletions cut 6 bases from V and 5 bases from J, with 17 bases between. This CDR3 is built from 15 residues. Germline CDR1 SNHLY, CDR2 FYNNEI. The clonotype comes from a person under 35 with COVID-19, enrolled during active disease. The chain employs TRBV2 and TRBJ1-5; D might be TRBD1 (6 bases). Sample: peripheral blood. CDR3 nucleotide sequence: TGTGCCAGCAGCGATTCAGGGGTAGGGGATCAGCCCCAGCATTTT. It is translated as CASSDSGVGDQPQHF. The complete variable domain, with remaining parts taken from reference TRBV2 and TRBJ1-5, reads EPEVTQTPSHQVTQMGQEVILRCVPISNHLYFYWYRQILGQKVEFLVSFYNNEISEKSEIFDDQFSVERPDGSNFTLKIRSTKLEDSAMYFCASSDSGVGDQPQHFGDGTRLSIL.